This T cell receptor beta chain was observed in a study of blood T cells in healthy people across ages. General study findings and limits: Roughly linear age-related decline in beta diversity appeared, significant by age around 36. The study found TCR beta diversity correlated strongly with naive T cell percentage.

Trimming removed 4 bases from V and 0 bases from J; junction bases left unmatched: 6. The V gene's germline CDR1 is ENHRY and CDR2 SYGVKD. CDR3 size: 15 residues. Sample-barcoded 5' priming and a J-beta primer mix drove a second PCR of about 6 to 12 cycles. Each TCR beta cDNA got a 12-nucleotide random molecular identifier. In TCRdb, the 5' RACE reads were re-called with MiXCR into one record per CDR3 protein. In the table there are 2 million or so distinct CDR3 sequences, approximately 50% of which are singletons. The table lists this clonotype with a few counts. Its antigen is not known. The sample consisted of blood. The clonotype originates from a woman aged 35 to 49 in good health. The chain combines TRBV10-3 with TRBJ2-7, with 7 nucleotides matching TRBD1. CDR3 protein: CAISAGTASSYEQYF. In DNA, the CDR3 is TGTGCCATCAGTGCGGGGACAGCGAGCTCCTACGAGCAGTACTTC.